The 18 T cell receptor beta chains below were found in one sample sequenced in a study of blood T cell repertoires in COVID-19. Profiling relied on immunoSEQ multiplex PCR, and the TCRdb table lists in-frame clones only, not all of them. The sample lists 150,000 to 200,000 clones, around 88% occurring once. The sample taken for sequencing was PBMCs or T cells enriched from blood (not recorded which). These receptors all come from a woman aged 50 to 65 in a cohort exposed to, infected with or recovered from COVID-19 (not recorded which).

The chain uses TRBV5-1 and TRBJ2-1, with 13 bases matching TRBD2. The CDR3 totals 16 residues. In germline, CDR1 is SGHRS, CDR2 YFSETQ. The V segment lost 4 bases and the J segment 9 bases; nucleotides outside the gene matches: 10. This chain's CDR3 is CASSQEGTSGIGEQFF. The CDR3 DNA follows: TGCGCCAGCAGCCAGGAGGGGACTAGCGGGATTGGTGAGCAGTTCTTC.

This clone was counted a few times. The J gene is TRBJ1-1, the V gene TRBV19; tentative D call: TRBD1 (6 bases). Looked up from germline, CDR1 is LNHDA and CDR2 is SQIVND (reference sequence). The CDR3 has 18 residues. Between the trimmed V and J ends, which lost 0 bases and 3 bases, there was a span of 20 bases. DNA of the CDR3: TGTGCCAGTAGTATAGATCTATCCCTAGACAGGTACGACACTGAAGCTTTCTTT. This translates into CASSIDLSLDRYDTEAFF.

This clone was detected only a few times. This rearrangement joins TRBV6-5 to TRBJ2-7; the match to TRBD2 covers 7 bases. V lost 6 bases and J lost 0; bases outside the gene matches: 5. Germline assignment: CDR1 MNHEY and CDR2 SVGAGI. The CDR3 loop spans 14 amino acids. The CDR3 protein is CASRWGGTSYEQYF. As DNA, the CDR3 is TGTGCCAGCAGGTGGGGGGGGACCTCCTACGAGCAGTACTTC.

The chain has TRBV9 and TRBJ2-1; 7 bases fit TRBD2. The CDR3 is 16 amino acids. Germline V lookup: CDR1 SGDLS, CDR2 YYNGEE. With V trimmed by 4 bases and J by 7 bases, 14 bases remained unmatched. The CDR3: CASSPPGGGGRNEQFF. The DNA for the CDR3 is TGTGCCAGCAGCCCCCCGGGAGGAGGAGGTCGGAATGAGCAGTTCTTC.

This chain connects TRBV19 to TRBJ1-2, with TRBD1 identical over 8 bases. Unmatched junction bases numbered 9, after V lost 5 bases and J lost 4 bases. From germline, CDR1 is LNHDA and CDR2 SQIVND (reference sequence). The CDR3 extends over 15 amino acids. The DNA of the CDR3 is TGTGCCAGTAGTTCACCCGGGACAGGCGTCTATGGCTACACCTTC. Protein sequence: CASSSPGTGVYGYTF.

The chain links TRBV5-1 to TRBJ2-1; D is perhaps TRBD1 (6 bases). The CDR3 sequence is 16 residues long. Trimming cost V 5 bases and J 4 bases, with 19 bases left between them. Germline V gives CDR1 SGHRS, CDR2 YFSETQ. This CDR3 is CASRRVGDTLYNEQFF. Written as DNA, the CDR3 is TGCGCCAGCAGACGCGTGGGGGACACCCTATACAATGAGCAGTTCTTC.

The chain carries TRBV27 and TRBJ2-5; the D gene is possibly TRBD1 (6 bases). V lost 3 bases, J lost 5 bases, and 19 bases lay in between. This CDR3 spans 16 amino acids. The germline V gene encodes CDR1 MNHEY and CDR2 SMNVEV (reference sequence). CDR3 region: CASSFSGAPLVETQYF. The DNA for the CDR3 is TGTGCCAGCAGTTTCTCAGGGGCACCGCTTGTGGAGACCCAGTACTTC.

The chain joins TRBV11-2 to TRBJ1-5, with D possibly TRBD1 on 5 matching bases. Per germline, CDR1 SGHAT and CDR2 FQNNGV. The germline V and J ends were trimmed by 5 bases and 9 bases, with 17 bases remaining between them. The CDR3 extends over 14 amino acids. The CDR3, as DNA: TGTGCCAGCAGCGCGGCCGCGGGGGGTACGCCCCAGCATTTT. This codes for CASSAAAGGTPQHF.

The chain couples TRBV30 to TRBJ2-5, with 8 bases matching TRBD2. The CDR3 consists of 15 residues. Unmatched junction bases numbered 12, after V lost 1 base and J lost 8 bases. Germline CDR1 reads GTSNPN; CDR2 reads SVGIG (reference sequence). This CDR3 reads CAWSAPRAGVSTQYF. The CDR3 region has the DNA TGTGCCTGGAGTGCCCCCCGAGCGGGGGTGAGCACCCAGTACTTC. The full variable domain, completed using reference TRBV30 and TRBJ2-5, is SQTIHQWPATLVQPVGSPLSLECTVEGTSNPNLYWYRQAAGRGLQLLFYSVGIGQISSEVPQNLSASRPQDRQFILSSKKLLLSDSGFYLCAWSAPRAGVSTQYFGPGTRLLVL.

The genes are TRBV19 and TRBJ1-1, with D unclear. Looked up from germline, CDR1 is LNHDA and CDR2 is SQIVND (reference sequence). This CDR3 is 14 amino acids long. Trimming pared 7 bases from V and 0 bases from J, leaving 12 bases between. The CDR3 spells CASMIPGVNTEAFF. The DNA for the CDR3 is TGTGCCAGTATGATTCCGGGAGTGAACACTGAAGCTTTCTTT.

The gene calls are TRBV19 and TRBJ2-1; TRBD2 agrees at 7 bases. Germline CDR1 is LNHDA and CDR2 is SQIVND (reference sequence). This CDR3 has 15 amino acids. Losses at the gene ends were 3 bases for V and 9 bases for J; bases not matched to a gene: 11. This CDR3 is CASSIGGRARSEQFF. CDR3 bases: TGTGCCAGTAGTATCGGGGGGAGGGCCCGCTCTGAGCAGTTCTTC. Together with reference TRBV19 and TRBJ2-1, the CDR3 gives the full variable domain: DGGITQSPKYLFRKEGQNVTLSCEQNLNHDAMYWYRQDPGQGLRLIYYSQIVNDFQKGDIAEGYSVSREKKESFPLTVTSAQKNPTAFYLCASSIGGRARSEQFFGPGTRLTVL.

The chain couples TRBV7-2 to TRBJ2-5; 7 nucleotides align to TRBD1. Trimming cost V 5 bases and J 1 base; bases outside gene matches: 4. The CDR3 spans 14 residues. Germline V gene data show CDR1 as SGHTA and CDR2 as FQGNSA. The CDR3 sequence: CASSQGQIQETQYF. CDR3 in DNA: TGTGCCAGCAGCCAGGGACAGATCCAAGAGACCCAGTACTTC.

V gene TRBV9 combines with J gene TRBJ2-3, with TRBD2 matching over 7 bases. Germline-derived CDR1 and CDR2 are SGDLS and YYNGEE. The J segment lost 4 bases and the V segment lost 0 bases, leaving 8 bases of the junction unmatched. CDR3 size: 16 residues. The CDR3 region has the DNA TGTGCCAGCAGCGTAGGGGAGGGACGAATGTCAGATACGCAGTATTTT. This encodes CASSVGEGRMSDTQYF. The whole variable domain, filled in from reference TRBV9 and TRBJ2-3, reads DSGVTQTPKHLITATGQRVTLRCSPRSGDLSVYWYQQSLDQGLQFLIQYYNGEERAKGNILERFSAQQFPDLHSELNLSSLELGDSALYFCASSVGEGRMSDTQYFGPGTRLTVL.

The J gene is TRBJ2-1, the V gene TRBV6-5, with 7 bases that match TRBD2. The CDR3 consists of 14 residues. Germline loops: CDR1 MNHEY, CDR2 SVGAGI. Unmatched junction bases numbered 9, after V lost 8 bases and J lost 5 bases. The chain's CDR3 is CASRGVSFDNEQFF. For the CDR3, the DNA is TGTGCCAGCCGGGGGGTCTCCTTTGACAATGAGCAGTTCTTC.

This CDR3 reads CASERTGFGYEQYF. The CDR3 region has the DNA TGTGCCAGCGAACGGACGGGATTCGGCTACGAGCAGTACTTC. The chain carries TRBV7-9 and TRBJ2-7; D perhaps matches TRBD2 (5 bases). The CDR3 runs 14 residues. Germline CDR1 is SEHNR and CDR2 is FQNEAQ (reference sequence). V was pared by 8 bases and J by 3 bases, with 17 bases between.

The V call is TRBV5-6, the J call TRBJ1-1; 7 nucleotides match TRBD1. This CDR3 has 15 amino acids. From germline, CDR1 is SGHDT and CDR2 YYEEEE. Losses at the gene ends were 4 bases for V and 2 bases for J; bases not matched to a gene: 8. DNA of the CDR3: TGTGCCAGCAGCGCGAACAGGGGAGCAAACACTGAAGCTTTCTTT. This codes for CASSANRGANTEAFF.

In DNA, the CDR3 is TGTGCCAGTAGTATCCGACGACAGGTTTCCGGATCACCCCTCCACTTT. Translating gives CASSIRRQVSGSPLHF. The gene calls are TRBV19 and TRBJ1-6, with D possibly TRBD1 on 6 matching bases. The CDR3 covers 16 residues. CDR1 is LNHDA and CDR2 is SQIVND in the germline V gene (reference sequence). The V and J ends lost 3 bases and 10 bases respectively, with 19 bases between them.

The CDR3 loop reads CATSVYRDGYTF. In DNA form, the CDR3 reads TGTGCCACCAGTGTTTACAGGGACGGCTACACCTTC. The V call is TRBV24-1, the J call TRBJ1-2; tentative D call: TRBD1 (6 bases). This CDR3 comprises 12 residues. Trimming removed 5 bases from V and 8 bases from J, with 11 bases in between. Germline values: CDR1 KGHDR, CDR2 SFDVKD.